The sequence of this TCR beta chain was determined in a study of cytomegalovirus exposure and HLA in healthy donors. Primers included in the PCR were 60 Vbeta and 13 Jbeta primers. Using immunoSEQ multiplex PCR, the repertoire was profiled, and TCRdb retains in-frame clones only, with some absent. The data contain 100,000 to 150,000 clones, 81% of them singletons. Worth noting for this clone: The same CDR3 is also encoded by other DNA sequences in this sample.

V was pared by 2 bases and J by 4 bases, with 10 bases between. Germline CDR1 is SGHRS and CDR2 is YFSETQ. CDR3 size: 14 residues. This chain connects TRBV5-1 to TRBJ1-3; D gene ambiguous. This sequence originates from a woman in her thirties in good health and CMV-seronegative. Sequencing was carried out using PBMCs. CDR3: CASSFEGSGNTIYF. CDR3 coding DNA: TGCGCCAGCAGCTTCGAGGGATCGGGAAACACCATATATTTT.